The 12 T cell receptor beta chains given below trace back to one sample, sequenced in a study of blood T cells in healthy people across ages. A second about 7 to 11 cycle PCR used barcoded and J-beta primers. TCRdb analysed the 5' RACE reads with MiXCR anew, one entry per CDR3 protein. The table includes some 1.7 million distinct CDR3 sequences, 28% detected once. Material for sequencing was blood. Every receptor here comes from a woman in her 30s in good health.

As to this clonotype: A much larger clone sits a single nucleotide away, making a read error possible. The chain employs TRBV5-4 and TRBJ1-2, with 7 positions matching TRBD1. This CDR3 has 13 residues. The germline V gene encodes CDR1 SGHNT and CDR2 YYREEE (reference sequence). The CDR3 loop is CASSSQGLLGCTF. The CDR3 coding sequence is TGTGCCAGCAGCTCACAGGGGTTGCTAGGCTGCACCTTC.

The V gene is TRBV11-2, the J gene TRBJ2-7; tentative D call: TRBD2 (5 bases). This CDR3 spans 15 amino acids. Trimming removed 0 bases at V and 4 bases at J, with 13 bases between. The germline V gene has CDR1 SGHAT and CDR2 FQNNGV. The CDR3 bases are TGTGCCAGCAGCTTAGATCCTTTGCCGGGATACGAGCAGTACTTC. Translating gives CASSLDPLPGYEQYF.

The chain has TRBV29-1 and TRBJ2-1; D possibly corresponds to TRBD1 (6 bases). The germline V gene encodes CDR1 SQVTM and CDR2 ANQGSEA. V was pared by 1 base and J by 13 bases, with 20 bases between. The CDR3 has 14 residues. In DNA form, the CDR3 reads TGCAGCGTTGAAGTCCGCAGGGGATCGGAGACCCAGTTCTTC. Amino acids: CSVEVRRGSETQFF.

V is TRBV18 and J is TRBJ2-1; D is tentatively TRBD1 or TRBD2 (5 bases each). Deletions cut 6 bases from V and 5 bases from J, with 11 bases between. In germline, CDR1 is KGHSH, CDR2 LQKENI. The CDR3 loop spans 13 amino acids. The CDR3 nucleotides are TGTGCCAGCTCCCGGGACCAACACAATGAGCAGTTCTTC. It specifies CASSRDQHNEQFF. Full variable domain (rest looked up from reference TRBV18 and TRBJ2-1): NAGVMQNPRHLVRRRGQEARLRCSPMKGHSHVYWYRQLPEEGLKFMVYLQKENIIDESGMPKERFSAEFPKEGPSILRIQQVVRGDSAAYFCASSRDQHNEQFFGPGTRLTVL.

Only a few counts were recorded for this clonotype. The V and J genes are TRBV5-1 and TRBJ2-5; D call uncertain. TRBJ2-7 explains the end of the DNA better; the J call may be wrong. The CDR3 contains 15 residues. The germline V gene encodes CDR1 SGHRS and CDR2 YFSETQ. Here the CDR3 DNA reads TGCGCCAGCAGCTTGAGGCCAGATACTAACTACGAGCAGTACTTC. It codes for CASSLRPDTNYEQYF.

At least ten counts were recorded for this clonotype. The rearrangement links TRBV5-1 to TRBJ2-1; the D gene is possibly TRBD2 (5 bases). The CDR3 totals 15 residues. Looked up from germline, CDR1 is SGHRS and CDR2 is YFSETQ. V dropped 1 base and J dropped 6 bases, with 14 bases sitting between them. This chain's CDR3 is CASSLYRGEGNEQFF. The DNA of the CDR3 is TGCGCCAGCAGCTTGTACCGGGGTGAGGGCAATGAGCAGTTCTTC.

This clonotype has ten or more counts. This chain joins TRBV7-2 and TRBJ1-2; D possibly corresponds to TRBD1 (5 bases). The CDR3 loop spans 14 amino acids. V dropped 5 bases and J dropped 4 bases, with 14 bases sitting between them. Germline lookup yields CDR1 SGHTA and CDR2 FQGNSA. The CDR3 loop is CASSRRDGTYGYTF. The CDR3 coding sequence is TGTGCCAGCAGCCGTCGGGACGGGACCTATGGCTACACCTTC.

Of note for this clonotype: This could be a read error, since a much larger clone is one nucleotide away. The chain has TRBV29-1 and TRBJ2-1; 8 bases line up with TRBD2. Germline V gene lookup returns CDR1 SQVTM and CDR2 ANQGSEA. The length of the CDR3 is 13 residues. The CDR3, as DNA: TGCCGCGTCTCAACCGGGGGGGGAAATGAGCAGTTCTTC. Translating it yields CRVSTGGGNEQFF.

This clonotype showed up just a few times. The J gene is TRBJ2-1, the V gene TRBV7-2, with 16 positions matching TRBD2. CDR1 is SGHTA and CDR2 is FQGNSA in the germline V gene. CDR3 length: 16 amino acids. V lost 0 bases and J lost 12; bases outside the gene matches: 5. The CDR3 bases are TGTGCCAGCAGCTTAGCGGGGACTAGCGGGAGGGCGGTGCAGTTCTTC. It translates to CASSLAGTSGRAVQFF.

V gene TRBV29-1 combines with J gene TRBJ1-5; 9 bases are shared with TRBD1. The CDR3 is 15 amino acids. V was pared by 4 bases and J by 5 bases, with 9 bases of the junction left unmatched. The V gene's germline CDR1 is SQVTM and CDR2 ANQGSEA. CDR3 DNA sequence: TGCAGCGTTGGGGAGGGGACAGGGCTTTATCAGCCCCAGCATTTT. Its protein is CSVGEGTGLYQPQHF.

This clonotype was recorded at least ten times. The rearrangement uses TRBV6-1 and TRBJ2-7; D is uncertain. V was shortened by 0 bases and J by 0 bases, with 3 bases between the two germline ends. The CDR3 sequence is 13 residues long. The V gene's germline CDR1 is MNHNS and CDR2 SASEGT. The DNA for the CDR3 is TGTGCCAGCAGTGAAGCGATCTCCTACGAGCAGTACTTC. This sequence encodes CASSEAISYEQYF.

To note about this clonotype: With a much larger clone just one base away, this may be a read error. The chain carries TRBV5-1 and TRBJ2-7, with TRBD2 matching over 7 bases. The germline V gene has CDR1 SGHRS and CDR2 YFSETQ. The CDR3 length is 14 residues. J gave up 0 bases and V 3 bases, and 3 bases lay outside the gene matches. The CDR3 region is CASSCGLGSYEQYF. CDR3 coding DNA: TGCGCCAGCAGCTGTGGACTAGGCTCCTACGAGCAGTACTTC.